This T cell receptor beta chain came from a study of blood T cells in healthy people across ages (dated by TCRdb to the mid-2010s). Concerning the study at large: In model experiments, template switching captured roughly one uniquely barcoded TCR beta cDNA molecule for every two T cells. The study measured age-related changes in TCR beta repertoire diversity using deep sequencing normalized with unique cDNA molecular identifiers. Donors were grouped into four age groups: young (average roughly 16 years), middle-aged (roughly 37), aged (around 62) and long-lived (around 82). To avoid experimental bias, donors of different ages were randomly spread across the sequencing lanes. Two additional independent replicas of 1 million unique cDNA reads from the same blood draw were analyzed for two donors (one aged 18 to 30 and one aged 80 or older).

The roughly 39 donors, aged about 6 to 95 years, were systemically healthy Caucasian individuals from Russia. Ten milliliters of peripheral blood were drawn from each donor into EDTA-treated Vacutainer tubes. Ficoll-Paque density-gradient centrifugation was used to isolate PBMCs, with at least 6 million obtained per sample. Trizol reagent was used to extract total RNA from PBMCs, with at least 6 micrograms per sample. For every donor, an aliquot of PBMCs went through flow cytometry to measure the percentages of naive CD45RAhigh/CD27high T cells. Unmatched junction bases come to 10, with V trimmed by 1 base and J by 7 bases. As encoded in the germline V gene (reference sequence), CDR1 is DFQATT while CDR2 is SNEGSKA. From cysteine to phenylalanine, the CDR3 is 16 amino acids long. Only the CDR3 region is kept as DNA, spanning 48 bases read in frame from base 1. The study at large found these results: Compared with the aged group, the long-lived group had more naive CD4+ T cells, fewer expanded clones and increased TCR diversity, a pattern suggesting age selection. A strong correlation was found between observed TCR beta diversity and the percentage of naive T cells measured by flow cytometry. Total diversity estimates from one million sequenced T cells were considered lower bounds and underestimates. Bulk unsorted PBMC profiling prevented conclusive comparison of naive and antigen-experienced compartments. As age increased, observed TCR beta diversity per million T cells dropped in a roughly linear way, and a significant reduction was already evident by age 40. Donor CMV infection status was unknown, potentially confounding age-related changes in expanded clonotypes.

Receptor libraries were prepared by 5' RACE. A second PCR of roughly 6 to 12 cycles was performed with a sample-barcoded 5' primer and a J-beta primer mix. A unique molecular identifier was introduced onto each TCR beta cDNA molecule by a template-switch 5' adaptor carrying 12 random nucleotides. Each sample yielded at least 2.5 million CDR3-containing paired-end reads. All of the RNA was converted into first-strand cDNA using the Mint cDNA synthesis kit, with a TRBC-specific oligonucleotide serving as the primer. All cDNA was treated with uracil-DNA glycosylase and then went through a first 18-cycle PCR with the universal primers M1SS and BC2_uni_R. In the authors' own workflow: Normalization of each sample was performed by random selection of 1 million high-quality reads, each carrying a distinct molecular identifier. Reads sharing molecular identifiers were discarded rather than binned into consensus sequences. MiTCR, with a Q25 quality threshold and the strictest error-elimination algorithm, was used for CDR3 identification, clonotype clustering and error correction. A nonparametric unseen species model with Euler transformation was used to estimate a lower bound on total TCR beta diversity. TCRdb handled the public reads itself, with Q25 trimming in fastp and clone calling in MiXCR, and kept productive beta chains. Each CDR3 protein gets just one entry, which takes the most common genes and DNA from the rows behind it. Here the V and J calls rest on TCRdb's processing, not on the authors' analysis. Counted in this sample were 1.5 million to 2 million distinct CDR3 sequences; about two fifths of them appeared once. The top ten clones comprise about 23% of the sample.

As for this clonotype: The target of this receptor is not known. Per-base quality was not reported, and no clone a single base away is much larger than it.

The clonotype originates from a human donor in good health. The material sequenced was blood. The rearrangement joined TRBV20-1 to TRBJ2-2; TRBD2 fits 9 bases in the junction. The nucleotide sequence is given as TGCAGTGCTAGAGTAGCGGGGGAGCCGGTGGACGGGGAGCTGTTTTTT. Translated, it gives CSARVAGEPVDGELFF.